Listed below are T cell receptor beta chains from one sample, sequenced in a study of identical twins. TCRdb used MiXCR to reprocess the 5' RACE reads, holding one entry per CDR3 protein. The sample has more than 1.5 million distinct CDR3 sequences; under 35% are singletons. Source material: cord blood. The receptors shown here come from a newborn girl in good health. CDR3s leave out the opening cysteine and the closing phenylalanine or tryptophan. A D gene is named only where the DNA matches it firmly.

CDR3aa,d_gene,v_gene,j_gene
ASSIGRADTQY,NA,TRBV19,TRBJ2-3
ASSQARGWNTEAF,NA,TRBV3-1,TRBJ1-1
ASSRDYTGNEQF,NA,TRBV3-1,TRBJ2-1
SAILAGSTDTQY,TRBD2,TRBV20-1,TRBJ2-3
ASSPLTGVDEQF,TRBD1,TRBV28,TRBJ2-1
SVAVGGHSTDTQY,NA,TRBV29-1,TRBJ2-3
ASSPNRGRSPEQY,TRBD1,TRBV7-9,TRBJ2-7
SARGIGQGSYEQY,TRBD1,TRBV20-1,TRBJ2-7
ASSQSGGLPYNEQF,TRBD2,TRBV16,TRBJ2-1
ASSLGTVGWGEQF,NA,TRBV28,TRBJ2-1
SARAPRGDLSKNIQY,NA,TRBV20-1,TRBJ2-4
ASTRTGANYGYT,TRBD1,TRBV6-6,TRBJ1-2
ASSVDSLEGFNEQF,NA,TRBV12-3/TRBV12-4,TRBJ2-1
ASGPWTGEYGYT,TRBD1,TRBV6-2/TRBV6-3,TRBJ1-2
AGSQEFSSPYEQF,NA,TRBV3-1,TRBJ2-1
SADSFSGYYEQY,NA,TRBV20-1,NA